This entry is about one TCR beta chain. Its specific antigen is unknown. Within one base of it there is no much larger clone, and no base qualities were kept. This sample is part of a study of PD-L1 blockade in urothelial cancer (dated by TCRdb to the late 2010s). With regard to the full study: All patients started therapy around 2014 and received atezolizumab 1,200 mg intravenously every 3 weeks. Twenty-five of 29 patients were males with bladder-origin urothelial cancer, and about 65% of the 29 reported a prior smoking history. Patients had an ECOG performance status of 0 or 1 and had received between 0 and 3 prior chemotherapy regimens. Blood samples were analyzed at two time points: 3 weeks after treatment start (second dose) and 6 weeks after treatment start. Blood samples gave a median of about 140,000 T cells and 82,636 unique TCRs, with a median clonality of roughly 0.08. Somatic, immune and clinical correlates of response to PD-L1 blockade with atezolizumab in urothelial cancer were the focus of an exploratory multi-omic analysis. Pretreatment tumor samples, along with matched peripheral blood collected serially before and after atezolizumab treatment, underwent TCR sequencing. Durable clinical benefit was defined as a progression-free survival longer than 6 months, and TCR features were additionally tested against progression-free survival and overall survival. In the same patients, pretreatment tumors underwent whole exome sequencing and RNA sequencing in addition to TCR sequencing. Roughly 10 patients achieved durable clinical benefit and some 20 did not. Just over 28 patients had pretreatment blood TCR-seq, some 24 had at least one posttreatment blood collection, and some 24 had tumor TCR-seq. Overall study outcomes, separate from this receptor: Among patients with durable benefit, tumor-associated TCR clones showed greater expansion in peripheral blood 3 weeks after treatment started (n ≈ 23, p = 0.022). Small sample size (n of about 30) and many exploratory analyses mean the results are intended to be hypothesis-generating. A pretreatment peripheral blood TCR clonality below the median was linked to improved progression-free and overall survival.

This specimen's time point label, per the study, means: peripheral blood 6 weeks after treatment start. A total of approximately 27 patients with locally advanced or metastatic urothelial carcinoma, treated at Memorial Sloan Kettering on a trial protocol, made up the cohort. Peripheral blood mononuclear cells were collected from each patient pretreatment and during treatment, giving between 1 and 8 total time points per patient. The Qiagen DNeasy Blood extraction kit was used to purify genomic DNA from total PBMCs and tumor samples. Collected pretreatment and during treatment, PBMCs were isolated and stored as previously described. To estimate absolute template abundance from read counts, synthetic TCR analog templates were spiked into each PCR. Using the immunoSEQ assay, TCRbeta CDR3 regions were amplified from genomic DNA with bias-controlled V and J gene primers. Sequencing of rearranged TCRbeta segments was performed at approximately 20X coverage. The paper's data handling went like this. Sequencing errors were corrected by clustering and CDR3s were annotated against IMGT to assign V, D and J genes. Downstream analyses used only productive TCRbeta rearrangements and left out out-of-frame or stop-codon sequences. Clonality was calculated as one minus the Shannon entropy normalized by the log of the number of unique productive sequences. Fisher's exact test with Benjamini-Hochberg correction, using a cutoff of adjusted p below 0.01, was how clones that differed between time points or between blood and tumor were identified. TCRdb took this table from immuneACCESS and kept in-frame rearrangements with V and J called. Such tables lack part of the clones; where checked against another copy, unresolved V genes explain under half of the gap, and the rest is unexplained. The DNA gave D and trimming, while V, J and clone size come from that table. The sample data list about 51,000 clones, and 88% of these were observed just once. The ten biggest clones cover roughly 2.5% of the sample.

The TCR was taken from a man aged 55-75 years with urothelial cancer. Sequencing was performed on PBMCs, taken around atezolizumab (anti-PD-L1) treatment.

The DNA sequence is as follows: TGTGCCAGCAGCAGTACGGGACAGCACACCGGGGAGCTGTTTTTT. This gives the protein CASSSTGQHTGELFF. The chain joins TRBV7-9 to TRBJ2-2; TRBD1 agrees with 7 junctional bases. The germline V gene (reference sequence) specifies SEHNR as CDR1 and FQNEAQ as CDR2. For this chain, trimming is 5 bases at the V end and 3 bases at the J end, and the number of junction bases without a gene match is 6. The CDR3 runs 15 amino acids, cysteine and phenylalanine included. Kept here is only the CDR3 DNA, which spans 45 bases and is read in frame from base 1.